One T cell receptor (beta chain) is described in this entry. These data originate in a study of T cells expressing NK-cell markers. Study overall: Each TCR beta repertoire originated in sorted T cells that were CD3+CD56+NKG2C+, CD3+CD56+NKG2C- or CD3+CD56-NKG2C+. Seven sequenced donors out of eight were HCMV-seropositive, one seronegative.

Making the TCR beta cDNA relied on 5'RACE template switching with UMIs. After re-calling the 5' RACE reads, TCRdb lists one entry per CDR3 protein, DNA absent. This sample's table reports about 160,000 distinct CDR3 sequences. In germline, CDR1 is MNHEY, CDR2 SMNVEV (reference sequence). This CDR3 is built from 17 residues. This sequence originates from a woman between 18 and 70 years old in good health. Sequencing used blood T cells: a sorted CD56 or NKG2C T cell subset, CD4+ or CD8+ T cells, or bulk PBMC T cells (not recorded which). J is TRBJ2-2 and V is TRBV27; the TRBD2 assignment by TCRdb is unverifiable without DNA. The CDR3 protein is CASSFPGTSVSTGELFF.